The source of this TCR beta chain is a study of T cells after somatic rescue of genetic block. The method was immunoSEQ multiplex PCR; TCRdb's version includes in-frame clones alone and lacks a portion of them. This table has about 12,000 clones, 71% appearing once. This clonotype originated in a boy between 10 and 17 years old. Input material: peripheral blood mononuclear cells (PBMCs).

CDR3: CASSLWGDTQYF. The CDR3 DNA follows: TGTGCCAGCAGCTTATGGGGGGATACGCAGTATTTT. The V gene is TRBV7-3, the J gene TRBJ2-3; D is possibly TRBD1 or TRBD2 (5 bases each). V was trimmed by 2 bases and J by 6 bases, leaving 6 bases between them. There are 12 residues in the CDR3. Germline lookup yields CDR1 SGHTA and CDR2 FQGTGA.